Described below is a single T cell receptor beta chain sequence and its context. Clones were sequenced by immunoSEQ multiplex PCR, and TCRdb holds only the in-frame ones, with some missing. Of more than 45,000 clones in the sample, about 92% were seen once. These data are taken from a study of T cell changes during pregnancy in multiple sclerosis. This CDR3 is built from 15 residues. V lost 0 bases to trimming and J lost 6 bases; unmatched junction nucleotides: 4. Germline assignment: CDR1 SGHRS and CDR2 YFSETQ. The clonotype was recovered from a female donor with multiple sclerosis, enrolled in a pregnancy study. The source was CD4+ T cells from peripheral blood mononuclear cells, collected after pregnancy. The chain joins TRBV5-1 to TRBJ2-3; 10 bases map to TRBD2. CDR3 residues: CASSLEASGGDTQYF. The CDR3 bases are TGCGCCAGCAGCTTGGAGGCTAGCGGGGGTGATACGCAGTATTTT.